This entry describes one T cell receptor (beta chain). Its antigen is unknown. The sample belongs to a study of cytomegalovirus exposure and HLA in healthy donors. General observations from the study: In a later analysis, HLA-associated TCR beta chains were more clonally expanded than equally common others. Later analysis reportedly placed an Asian-associated ancestry cluster below the roughly 700-donor mean in N-insertions. Common viral pathogens were later found to be apparently linked to several of the most significant clusters.

The PCR had 60 Vbeta and 13 Jbeta primers. Original analysis: The authors later counted about 80 million unique TCR beta chains, some 9.9 million of them shared. Repertoires were generated with immunoSEQ multiplex PCR, while TCRdb's copy carries only in-frame clones and drops some. That table gives V, J and clone size, and the DNA gave D and trimming. The repertoire table contains roughly 120,000 clones. Material for sequencing was PBMCs. The source is a man aged 25 to 40 in good health and CMV-seronegative.

CDR3 sequence reads: CASSLDGRVRREQYF. The CDR3, as DNA: TGTGCCAGCAGCTTAGACGGCAGGGTAAGGCGCGAGCAGTACTTC. This chain connects TRBV7-2 to TRBJ2-5; D may be TRBD1 (5 bases). The J call may be faulty, since TRBJ2-7 better matches the DNA end. Germline lookup yields CDR1 SGHTA and CDR2 FQGNSA. The CDR3 runs to 15 residues.